This passage covers 16 T cell receptor beta chains from one sample sequenced in a study of cytomegalovirus exposure and HLA in healthy donors. With 60 Vbeta and 13 Jbeta primers, the PCR was carried out. Profiled with immunoSEQ multiplex PCR; TCRdb holds only in-frame clones, not every one. The repertoire has more than 95,000 clones, about 15% of them found once; the top ten carry 0.83%. The sequenced material came from PBMCs. These receptors all come from a female donor in good health and CMV-seronegative.

This clone showed up just a few times. The V call is TRBV5-4, the J call TRBJ2-1, with 12 bases fitting TRBD2. The trim removed 4 bases at V and 4 bases at J, leaving 12 bases unmatched. The CDR3 is 18 amino acids. The germline gives CDR1 SGHNT, CDR2 YYREEE (reference sequence). Here the CDR3 reads CASSPLTSGSGGYNEQFF. The DNA for the CDR3 is TGTGCCAGCAGCCCCCTGACTAGCGGGAGTGGGGGTTACAATGAGCAGTTCTTC.

The chain couples TRBV18 to TRBJ2-7; D is possibly TRBD2 (5 bases). V lost 3 bases, J lost 2 bases, and 11 bases lay in between. Germline V gene data show CDR1 as KGHSH and CDR2 as LQKENI. This CDR3 comprises 14 residues. The DNA of the CDR3 is TGTGCCAGCTCACCTTTACGGGGTACCTACGAGCAGTACTTC. The encoded protein is CASSPLRGTYEQYF.

The rearrangement uses TRBV5-1 and TRBJ1-1; D not resolved. The CDR3 extends over 16 amino acids. The V gene lost 0 bases and the J gene lost 1 base, with 13 bases spanning the gap. CDR1 is SGHRS, CDR2 YFSETQ, per germline. The chain's CDR3 is CASSLAPSSGNTEAFF. CDR3 DNA sequence: TGCGCCAGCAGCTTGGCCCCCTCCAGCGGGAACACTGAAGCTTTCTTT.

This sequence joins TRBV4-2 and TRBJ1-1; D is unresolved. The CDR3 spans 14 residues. V was cut by 3 bases and J by 1 base, with 9 bases left in between. Germline V lookup: CDR1 LGHNA, CDR2 YNFKEQ. The CDR3 DNA reads as TGTGCCAGCAGCCATGAGTTCCAGAACACTGAAGCTTTCTTT. Amino acids: CASSHEFQNTEAFF.

V and J are TRBV4-1 and TRBJ1-1; TRBD1 aligns across 8 bases. The germline V gene encodes CDR1 MGHRA and CDR2 YSYEKL. This CDR3 contains 16 residues. The V gene end was trimmed by 0 bases and the J gene end by 5 bases; junction bases not matched to a gene: 8. CDR3 bases: TGCGCCAGCAGCCAAGAAGTTACAGGGGGAAAAACTGAAGCTTTCTTT. It is translated as CASSQEVTGGKTEAFF.

This clone has just a few counts. V gene TRBV27 combines with J gene TRBJ2-1; 8 bases line up with TRBD2. Germline V gene lookup returns CDR1 MNHEY and CDR2 SMNVEV (reference sequence). Trimming cost V 2 bases and J 6 bases; bases outside gene matches: 6. The CDR3 loop spans 15 amino acids. The CDR3 DNA follows: TGTGCCAGCAGTTTAACAGCGGGAGTTGGCAATGAGCAGTTCTTC. Translation: CASSLTAGVGNEQFF.

This clone was recorded a few times. This chain links TRBV15 with TRBJ1-4; a weak D match, TRBD1 (6 bases). V dropped 6 bases and J dropped 0 bases, with 14 bases sitting between them. Germline V lookup: CDR1 LNHNV, CDR2 YYDKDF (reference sequence). This CDR3 spans 16 amino acids. Written as DNA, the CDR3 is TGTGCCACCAGGAGACGGACAGACGCAACTAATGAAAAACTGTTTTTT. Translating gives CATRRRTDATNEKLFF.

The J gene is TRBJ2-3, the V gene TRBV5-4; D is unresolved. Trimming removed 7 bases at V and 9 bases at J, with 15 bases between. The CDR3 contains 12 residues. Germline assignment: CDR1 SGHNT and CDR2 YYREEE (reference sequence). The CDR3 is CASAEEARTQYF. The CDR3 DNA is TGTGCCAGCGCCGAAGAGGCCCGGACGCAGTATTTT.

V and J are TRBV5-6 and TRBJ1-1, with D hard to call. Germline assignment: CDR1 SGHDT and CDR2 YYEEEE. The CDR3 is 13 amino acids. Between the trimmed V and J ends, which lost 4 bases and 10 bases, there was a span of 17 bases. The CDR3 DNA is TGTGCCAGCAGCCTGCAAGAGGGTCTCAGAGCTTTCTTT. Its translation: CASSLQEGLRAFF.

The chain employs TRBV28 and TRBJ2-7, with 9 nucleotides matching TRBD1. CDR1 and CDR2 (germline): MDHEN, SYDVKM. The CDR3 length is 14 residues. V dropped 6 bases and J dropped 6; count of bases not matched to a gene: 9. CDR3 in amino acids: CASSADRGRIEQYF. The DNA for the CDR3 is TGTGCCAGCAGCGCGGACAGGGGCAGGATCGAGCAGTACTTC. Together with reference TRBV28 and TRBJ2-7, the CDR3 gives the full variable domain: DVKVTQSSRYLVKRTGEKVFLECVQDMDHENMFWYRQDPGLGLRLIYFSYDVKMKEKGDIPEGYSVSREKKERFSLILESASTNQTSMYLCASSADRGRIEQYFGPGTRLTVT.

This clone was observed a few times. J is TRBJ1-1 and V is TRBV9; 7 bases are a match to TRBD1. The CDR3 sequence is 14 residues long. After removal of 3 bases from V and 4 bases from J, the junction contained 6 bases not matched to a gene. Germline V gene sequence: CDR1 SGDLS, CDR2 YYNGEE. The CDR3 here is CASSGGAGGTEAFF. CDR3 DNA: TGTGCCAGCAGCGGAGGGGCAGGGGGCACTGAAGCTTTCTTT.

The genes are TRBV29-1 and TRBJ1-1; 7 bases align to TRBD1. The V gene end was trimmed by 4 bases and the J gene end by 3 bases; junction bases not matched to a gene: 2. CDR1 is SQVTM and CDR2 is ANQGSEA in the germline V gene. The CDR3 is 12 residues long. CDR3 DNA sequence: TGCAGCGTTGGGACAGGTTACACTGAAGCTTTCTTT. Translation gives CSVGTGYTEAFF.

In its sample, this clone was seen a few times. The chain has TRBV7-2 and TRBJ2-7, with 9 positions matching TRBD2. The CDR3 runs 15 residues. Germline lookup yields CDR1 SGHTA and CDR2 FQGNSA. Trimming at V came to 5 bases and at J to 5 bases, leaving 10 bases not matched to a gene. The CDR3, as DNA: TGTGCCAGCAGCAGTAGTAGCGGGAGTACCCACGAGCAGTACTTC. Protein product: CASSSSSGSTHEQYF. Combining the CDR3 with reference TRBV7-2 and TRBJ2-7 gives the whole variable domain GAGVSQSPSNKVTEKGKDVELRCDPISGHTALYWYRQSLGQGLEFLIYFQGNSAPDKSGLPSDRFSAERTGGSVSTLTIQRTQQEDSAVYLCASSSSSGSTHEQYFGPGTRLTVT.

This chain connects TRBV7-2 to TRBJ2-5, with D possibly TRBD2 on 5 matching bases. Trimming cost V 1 base and J 4 bases, with 13 bases left between them. CDR3 length: 15 amino acids. Germline CDR1 reads SGHTA; CDR2 reads FQGNSA. CDR3 sequence (DNA): TGTGCCAGCAGCTTAGGAGCGAGGACTCTAGAGACCCAGTACTTC. This codes for CASSLGARTLETQYF.

This clone was seen more than once but under ten times. The V call is TRBV6-5, the J call TRBJ2-7, with TRBD2 as a possible D gene (5 bases). The CDR3 is 12 residues long. V lost 6 bases, J lost 2 bases, and 8 bases lay in between. Germline V gene sequence: CDR1 MNHEY, CDR2 SVGAGI. Here the CDR3 reads CASSGLTYEQYF. CDR3 in DNA: TGTGCCAGCAGCGGACTTACCTACGAGCAGTACTTC.

This clone appeared a few times. The genes are TRBV10-3 and TRBJ1-1, with TRBD1 as a possible D gene (6 bases). The germline CDR1 and CDR2 sequences are ENHRY and SYGVKD. V was shortened by 6 bases and J by 6 bases, with 17 bases between the two germline ends. The CDR3 is 14 residues long. CDR3 protein: CAIRDTGRIAEAFF. The CDR3, as DNA: TGTGCCATCAGAGATACAGGGAGAATCGCTGAAGCTTTCTTT.